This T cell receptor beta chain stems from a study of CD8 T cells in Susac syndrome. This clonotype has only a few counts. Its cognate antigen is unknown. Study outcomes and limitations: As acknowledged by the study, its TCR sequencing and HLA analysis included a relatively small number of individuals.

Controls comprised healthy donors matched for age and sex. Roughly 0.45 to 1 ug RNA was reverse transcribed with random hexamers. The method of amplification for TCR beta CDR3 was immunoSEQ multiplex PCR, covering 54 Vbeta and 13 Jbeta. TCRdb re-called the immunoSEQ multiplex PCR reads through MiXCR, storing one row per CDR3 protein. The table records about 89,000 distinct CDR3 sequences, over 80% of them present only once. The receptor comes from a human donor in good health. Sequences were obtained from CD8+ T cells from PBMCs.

CDR3 loop: CASSLSRPDTQYF. CDR3 nucleotides: TGTGCCAGCAGTTTATCCAGACCAGATACGCAGTATTTT. The rearrangement joins TRBV27 to TRBJ2-3; D is undetermined. CDR3 length: 13 amino acids. Trimming stripped 0 bases from V and 4 bases from J, with 5 bases between. CDR1 is MNHEY, CDR2 SMNVEV, per germline (reference sequence).